The TCR beta chain described here comes from a study of type 1 regulatory T cells. Study-level results: Compared with non-type 1 regulatory T cells, type 1 regulatory T cells showed a more restricted TCR repertoire.

TCRdb re-analysed the reads in MiXCR, keeping a single row per CDR3 protein. In the table there are roughly 71,000 distinct CDR3 sequences, less than 25% of which are singletons. Details on this clonotype: Its target is not known.

The CDR3 is made up of 15 amino acids. V was pared by 6 bases and J by 2 bases, with 4 bases of the junction left unmatched. Per germline, CDR1 SGHDT and CDR2 YYEEEE. The rearrangement uses TRBV5-6 and TRBJ2-3; 12 nucleotides agree with TRBD2. Sequencing input: cultured type 1 regulatory T (Tr1) cells, either the whole culture or a sorted fraction (not recorded which). The source of this sequence is a human donor in good health. CDR3 region: CASTGLAGSTDTQYF. In nucleotides, the CDR3 is TGTGCCAGCACTGGACTAGCGGGGTCCACAGATACGCAGTATTTT.